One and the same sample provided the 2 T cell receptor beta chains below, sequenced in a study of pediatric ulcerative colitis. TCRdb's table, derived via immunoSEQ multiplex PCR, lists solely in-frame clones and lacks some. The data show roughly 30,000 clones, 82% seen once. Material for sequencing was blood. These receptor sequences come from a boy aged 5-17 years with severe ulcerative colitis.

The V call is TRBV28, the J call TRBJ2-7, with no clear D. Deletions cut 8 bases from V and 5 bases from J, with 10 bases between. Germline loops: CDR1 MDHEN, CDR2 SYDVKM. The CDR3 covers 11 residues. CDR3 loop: CASGRIHEQYF. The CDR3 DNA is TGTGCCAGCGGACGGATCCACGAGCAGTACTTC.

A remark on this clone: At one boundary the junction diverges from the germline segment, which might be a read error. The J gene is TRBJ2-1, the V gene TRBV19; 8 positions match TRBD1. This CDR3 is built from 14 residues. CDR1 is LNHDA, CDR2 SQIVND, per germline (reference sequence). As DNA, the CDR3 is TGTGCCAGTGAGGGGACAGGCTCCCACAATGAGCAGTTCTTC. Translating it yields CASEGTGSHNEQFF.